This T cell receptor (beta chain) stems from a study of CD8 T cells in ankylosing spondylitis. As the method for making TCR beta libraries, quantitative 5'-RACE with molecular barcodes was used. MiXCR was run by TCRdb on the 5' RACE reads, yielding one entry per CDR3 protein. The repertoire has roughly 180,000 distinct CDR3 sequences, around 13% of them found once; the top ten carry 16%. This clonotype was observed a handful of times. Deletions cut 3 bases from V and 0 bases from J, with 9 bases between. The CDR3 runs 15 residues. Germline CDR1 LNHDA, CDR2 SQIVND (reference sequence). The TCR comes from a male donor with ankylosing spondylitis or in good health (not recorded which). The chain has TRBV19 and TRBJ1-5; D gene unclear. What was sequenced was blood, either unsorted or a sorted T cell fraction (not recorded which). In DNA form, the CDR3 reads TGTGCCAGTAGTATGTGGCAACATAGCAATCAGCCCCAGCATTTT. The encoded protein is CASSMWQHSNQPQHF.